Listed here are 30 T cell receptor beta chains from one sample, sequenced in a study of blood T cell repertoires in COVID-19 (dated by TCRdb to between 2020 and 2021). Preparation of the library involved the immunoSEQ multiplex PCR assay. Entries here come from immuneACCESS through TCRdb and include only in-frame sequences with V and J called. Some clones fail to appear in such tables; in the studies checked, an unresolved V gene covers under half of the shortfall, and the cause of the remainder is unknown. In this sample the table shows tens of thousands of clones, 70% to 90% of which occur a single time. The ten largest clones add up to roughly an eighth of the sample. The specimen was peripheral blood. These receptors all come from a human donor in a cohort sampled during active COVID-19.

The CDR3 DNA sequence: TGTGCCAGCAGCACCGGACAGAGGCCCATGAACACTGAAGCTTTCTTT. Protein sequence: CASSTGQRPMNTEAFF. V is TRBV5-4 and J is TRBJ1-1, with TRBD1 as a possible D gene (6 bases). Looked up from germline, CDR1 is SGHNT and CDR2 is YYREEE (reference sequence). V shed 4 bases and J shed 0 bases, with 16 bases lying between them. The CDR3 totals 16 residues.

As to this clone: Other DNA variants within this sample encode the same CDR3. This chain connects TRBV27 to TRBJ2-2, with D perhaps matching TRBD1 (6 bases). Germline lookup yields CDR1 MNHEY and CDR2 SMNVEV (reference sequence). Trimming shortened V by 3 bases and J by 4 bases, and 9 bases separated the two germline ends. The CDR3 contains 14 residues. The CDR3 reads CASSLGAATGELFF. The CDR3 DNA is TGTGCCAGCAGTTTGGGGGCCGCCACCGGGGAGCTGTTTTTT.

The chain carries TRBV3-1 (or the pseudogene TRBV3-2) and TRBJ2-2; 8 bases are a match to TRBD1. The CDR3 length is 15 residues. V was pared by 1 base and J by 5 bases, with 3 bases of the junction left unmatched. In germline, CDR1 is LGHDT, CDR2 YNNKEL (reference sequence). The DNA for the CDR3 is TGTGCCAGCAGCCAAGTGACAGGGGAGACCGGGGAGCTGTTTTTT. Its translation is CASSQVTGETGELFF.

This chain joins TRBV3-1 (or the pseudogene TRBV3-2) and TRBJ1-1; tentatively, D is TRBD1 (6 bases). V gave up 1 base and J gave up 7 bases, with 10 bases separating them. This CDR3 is built from 13 residues. Germline lookup yields CDR1 LGHDT and CDR2 YNNKEL (reference sequence). The CDR3 bases are TGTGCCAGCAGCCAAGTAGGGGGGGGTGAAGCTTTCTTT. This gives the protein CASSQVGGGEAFF.

CDR3 protein: CASSLGQGGHTEAFF. CDR3 DNA sequence: TGCGCCAGCAGCTTAGGACAGGGTGGTCACACTGAAGCTTTCTTT. The chain links TRBV5-1 to TRBJ1-1, with 8 bases lining up with TRBD1. This CDR3 has 15 residues. Losses at the gene ends were 2 bases for V and 3 bases for J; bases not matched to a gene: 6. Germline CDR1 is SGHRS and CDR2 is YFSETQ.

The J gene is TRBJ2-3, the V gene TRBV5-1; D is possibly TRBD1 (5 bases). There are 17 residues in the CDR3. Per germline, CDR1 SGHRS and CDR2 YFSETQ. The V and J ends lost 0 bases and 0 bases respectively, with 14 bases between them. The DNA for the CDR3 is TGCGCCAGCAGCTTGGATGGGGCCACCATAAGCACAGATACGCAGTATTTT. It translates to CASSLDGATISTDTQYF.

The rearrangement joins TRBV5-4 to TRBJ1-1, with TRBD1 identical over 9 bases. V dropped 4 bases and J dropped 5; count of bases not matched to a gene: 3. Germline V gene data show CDR1 as SGHNT and CDR2 as YYREEE (reference sequence). The CDR3 totals 13 residues. As DNA, the CDR3 is TGTGCCAGCAGCGTCGGACAGGGGACTGAAGCTTTCTTT. Translating gives CASSVGQGTEAFF.

The J gene is TRBJ2-6, the V gene TRBV9, with TRBD1 as a possible D gene (6 bases). This CDR3 region has 15 residues. CDR1 and CDR2 from the germline V gene are SGDLS and YYNGEE. V was cut by 6 bases and J by 2 bases, with 12 bases left in between. Here the CDR3 reads CASNPGVAGANVLTF. For the CDR3, the DNA is TGTGCCAGCAACCCAGGGGTCGCTGGGGCCAACGTCCTGACTTTC.

V gene TRBV9 combines with J gene TRBJ2-3; D is unresolved. This CDR3 spans 14 amino acids. The V gene lost 4 bases and the J gene lost 1 base, with 10 bases spanning the gap. Germline V lookup: CDR1 SGDLS, CDR2 YYNGEE. CDR3 in DNA: TGTGCCAGCAGCCCCCGACAAGGCACAGATACGCAGTATTTT. Encoded protein: CASSPRQGTDTQYF. The full variable domain, with the rest looked up from reference TRBV9 and TRBJ2-3, is DSGVTQTPKHLITATGQRVTLRCSPRSGDLSVYWYQQSLDQGLQFLIQYYNGEERAKGNILERFSAQQFPDLHSELNLSSLELGDSALYFCASSPRQGTDTQYFGPGTRLTVL.

The rearrangement joins TRBV5-1 to TRBJ2-1, with TRBD2 as a possible D gene (6 bases). The CDR3 totals 13 residues. The ends were cut back, 4 bases at V and 10 bases at J, with 15 bases in the middle. Germline CDR1 SGHRS, CDR2 YFSETQ. The CDR3: CASSKSGGFEQFF. The CDR3 DNA sequence: TGCGCCAGCAGCAAGTCCGGGGGTTTCGAGCAGTTCTTC.

CDR3 nucleotide sequence: TGTGCCAGCAGTTTTCAGGGTGGCGAGCAGTACTTC. Protein: CASSFQGGEQYF. The chain has TRBV12-3 or TRBV12-4 and TRBJ2-7; D possibly corresponds to TRBD1 (5 bases). The CDR3 length is 12 residues. V lost 3 bases to trimming and J lost 6 bases, with 9 bases between them.

This chain connects TRBV7-3 to TRBJ2-1, with TRBD1 matching over 8 bases. V dropped 5 bases and J dropped 6; count of bases not matched to a gene: 9. Germline V CDR1 and CDR2: SGHTA, FQGTGA. The CDR3 is 15 amino acids. The CDR3 DNA sequence: TGTGCCAGCAGCAGGGACGACAGGGGAGGCAATGAGCAGTTCTTC. This codes for CASSRDDRGGNEQFF.

This chain joins TRBV6-6 and TRBJ1-1, with 10 bases fitting TRBD1. Trimming removed 5 bases from V and 3 bases from J; junction bases left unmatched: 6. The CDR3 sequence is 15 residues long. CDR1 MNHNY and CDR2 SVGAGI come from the germline V gene (reference sequence). CDR3 region: CASSQPDRGDTEAFF. CDR3 bases: TGTGCCAGCAGTCAACCGGACAGGGGGGACACTGAAGCTTTCTTT.

This clone was seen a few times. The chain carries TRBV5-1 and TRBJ1-4; possibly TRBD1 for D (5 bases). V dropped 0 bases and J dropped 7 bases, with 13 bases sitting between them. CDR3 length: 15 residues. Germline-derived CDR1 and CDR2 are SGHRS and YFSETQ. This CDR3 is CASSLAGGESEKLFF. CDR3 sequence (DNA): TGCGCCAGCAGCTTGGCTGGGGGGGAGAGTGAAAAACTGTTTTTT.

This clone has only one observation. The CDR3 DNA reads TGTGCCAGCAGCTTACAAGCGGGGGGGCGGGGCGGAAAGACCCAGTACTTC. The encoded protein is CASSLQAGGRGGKTQYF. The V gene is TRBV7-7, the J gene TRBJ2-5, with 10 bases aligning to TRBD2. J lost 6 bases, V lost 2 bases, and 12 bases had no gene match. The germline gives CDR1 SSHAT, CDR2 FNYEAQ (reference sequence). This CDR3 contains 17 residues.

The gene calls are TRBV3-1 (or the pseudogene TRBV3-2) and TRBJ2-1; D possibly corresponds to TRBD2 (6 bases). This CDR3 has 17 residues. Trimming removed 4 bases from V and 5 bases from J, with 21 bases in between. Germline assignment: CDR1 LGHDT and CDR2 YNNKEL (reference sequence). Written as DNA, the CDR3 is TGTGCCAGCAGCCCCAGAGGGGCGGGGCAACGGGACAATGAGCAGTTCTTC. It translates to CASSPRGAGQRDNEQFF.

V and J are TRBV11-2 and TRBJ1-4, with D possibly TRBD1 on 6 matching bases. The CDR3 has 15 amino acids. V was cut by 7 bases and J by 2 bases, with 14 bases left in between. The germline CDR1 and CDR2 sequences are SGHAT and FQNNGV. The CDR3 reads CASTIRGATNEKLFF. CDR3 DNA sequence: TGTGCCAGCACCATCCGGGGGGCCACTAATGAAAAACTGTTTTTT.

V usage is TRBV7-9 and J usage is TRBJ2-1, with a weak D call TRBD1 (6 bases). The CDR3 runs 14 residues. The V end lost 1 base, the J end lost 5 bases, and 9 bases lay between the germline ends. Per the germline V gene, CDR1 is SEHNR and CDR2 is FQNEAQ (reference sequence). The CDR3 loop reads CASSLEDSHNEQFF. Written as DNA, the CDR3 is TGTGCCAGCAGCTTAGAGGACAGCCACAATGAGCAGTTCTTC.

Concerning this clone: Other nucleotide sequences from this sample produce the same CDR3. The rearrangement joins TRBV5-1 to TRBJ2-5; perhaps TRBD1 as D (6 bases). V dropped 2 bases and J dropped 1 base, with 9 bases sitting between them. Germline V lookup: CDR1 SGHRS, CDR2 YFSETQ. This CDR3 is built from 14 residues. In DNA, the CDR3 is TGCGCCAGCAGCTTAGGGACACTCCAAGAGACCCAGTACTTC. This encodes CASSLGTLQETQYF. Full variable domain (rest looked up from reference TRBV5-1 and TRBJ2-5): KAGVTQTPRYLIKTRGQQVTLSCSPISGHRSVSWYQQTPGQGLQFLFEYFSETQRNKGNFPGRFSGRQFSNSRSEMNVSTLELGDSALYLCASSLGTLQETQYFGPGTRLLVL.

This chain joins TRBV6-6 and TRBJ2-3; 9 bases map to TRBD1. The CDR3 totals 16 residues. Trimming took 7 bases from V and 6 from J; bases not matched to a gene: 14. Germline V gives CDR1 MNHNY, CDR2 SVGAGI (reference sequence). The CDR3 bases are TGTGCCAGCAACCCGACAGGGGGAAGTGGGTTGGATACGCAGTATTTT. Amino acid sequence: CASNPTGGSGLDTQYF.

Sample share makes this clone medium-sized (0.01 to 0.1%). This same CDR3 is encoded by further DNA sequences in the sample. V gene TRBV5-1 combines with J gene TRBJ2-7, with TRBD2 as a possible D gene (7 bases). CDR1 is SGHRS, CDR2 YFSETQ, per germline. This CDR3 is 15 amino acids long. Trimming pared 3 bases from V and 3 bases from J, leaving 16 bases between. The CDR3: CASSWAGGGGYEQYF. The DNA of the CDR3 is TGCGCCAGCAGCTGGGCCGGGGGCGGGGGCTACGAGCAGTACTTC.

The chain uses TRBV5-4 and TRBJ2-7, with D maybe TRBD1 (5 bases). In germline, CDR1 is SGHNT, CDR2 YYREEE (reference sequence). Trimming pared 0 bases from V and 5 bases from J, leaving 9 bases between. This CDR3 is 13 amino acids long. CDR3 coding DNA: TGTGCCAGCAGCTTGGTATCAGGGAACGAGCAGTACTTC. Protein: CASSLVSGNEQYF.

This rearrangement joins TRBV5-1 to TRBJ1-5; D possibly corresponds to TRBD1 (6 bases). Looked up from germline, CDR1 is SGHRS and CDR2 is YFSETQ. This CDR3 is built from 15 residues. The V end was cut by 0 bases, the J end by 1 base, with 8 bases between. CDR3 in DNA: TGCGCCAGCAGCTTGGATGGACAGAGCAATCAGCCCCAGCATTTT. It translates to CASSLDGQSNQPQHF.

Only one count was recorded for this clone. This chain connects TRBV6-2 or TRBV6-3 to TRBJ2-3; D is possibly TRBD2 (7 bases). CDR3 length: 16 residues. Per the germline V gene, CDR1 is MNHEY and CDR2 is SVGEGT. The V gene lost 6 bases and the J gene lost 0 bases, with 16 bases spanning the gap. As DNA, the CDR3 is TGTGCCAGCAGCCTTACGCGGGGGCTAAGCACAGATACGCAGTATTTT. Protein product: CASSLTRGLSTDTQYF.

The V gene is TRBV18, the J gene TRBJ2-7; D perhaps matches TRBD1 (6 bases). There are 13 residues in the CDR3. Per the germline V gene, CDR1 is KGHSH and CDR2 is LQKENI. The V and J ends lost 2 bases and 3 bases respectively, with 8 bases between them. In DNA form, the CDR3 reads TGTGCCAGCTCACCATCACAGGGCTACGAGCAGTACTTC. It specifies CASSPSQGYEQYF.

The CDR3 spells CASSLFAGMGYEQYF. The CDR3 nucleotides read TGCGCCAGCAGCTTGTTTGCGGGGATGGGCTACGAGCAGTACTTC. The chain combines TRBV5-1 with TRBJ2-7, with D maybe TRBD2 (6 bases). The CDR3 length is 15 residues. Looked up from germline, CDR1 is SGHRS and CDR2 is YFSETQ. V lost 1 base to trimming and J lost 3 bases, with 14 bases between them.

This chain's CDR3 is CARSPGQYNEQFF. As DNA, the CDR3 is TGTGCCAGAAGCCCGGGACAGTACAATGAGCAGTTCTTC. The chain is built from TRBV5-3 and TRBJ2-1, with 7 bases matching TRBD1. TRBV5-3 is sorted into the ORF group, with uncertain function. Trimming took 4 bases from V and 4 from J; bases not matched to a gene: 2. This CDR3 is 13 amino acids long.

The gene calls are TRBV7-7 and TRBJ2-2; the match to TRBD1 covers 7 bases. Germline assignment: CDR1 SSHAT and CDR2 FNYEAQ (reference sequence). The CDR3 consists of 15 residues. V dropped 3 bases and J dropped 6; count of bases not matched to a gene: 7. CDR3 DNA: TGTGCCAGCAGCTTGACAGGGTTTGGGGCCGGGGAGCTGTTTTTT. Its translation is CASSLTGFGAGELFF.

The chain recombines TRBV11-2 with TRBJ2-7; 7 nucleotides align to TRBD1. The CDR3 spans 15 residues. The trim removed 5 bases at V and 3 bases at J, leaving 10 bases unmatched. The germline gives CDR1 SGHAT, CDR2 FQNNGV. The chain's CDR3 is CASSLRQGRNYEQYF. CDR3 DNA sequence: TGTGCCAGCAGCCTACGACAGGGAAGAAACTACGAGCAGTACTTC. Complete variable domain (other parts from reference TRBV11-2 and TRBJ2-7): EAGVAQSPRYKIIEKRQSVAFWCNPISGHATLYWYQQILGQGPKLLIQFQNNGVVDDSQLPKDRFSAERLKGVDSTLKIQPAKLEDSAVYLCASSLRQGRNYEQYFGPGTRLTVT.

This clone was found once. This chain joins TRBV10-2 and TRBJ1-2; 7 bases match TRBD1. Germline CDR1 and CDR2: WSHSY and SAAADI. The CDR3 sequence is 17 residues long. V trimming: 2 bases; J trimming: 7 bases; junction bases outside the gene matches: 16. CDR3 protein: CASSENLDRTARGGYTF. The CDR3 nucleotides are TGCGCCAGCAGTGAGAATCTGGACAGGACGGCCAGGGGTGGCTACACCTTC.